The next 27 T cell receptor beta chains were all read from a single sample in a study of blood T cell repertoires in COVID-19. Profiled with immunoSEQ multiplex PCR; TCRdb holds only in-frame clones, not every one. The repertoire includes 55,000 to 70,000 clones, more than 75% of them detected once, and under 1.3% sits in the top ten. Sequencing input: peripheral blood. The source of these receptors is a man between 65 and 85 years old with acute or convalescent COVID-19.

V is TRBV5-1 and J is TRBJ1-4, with D unresolved. V gave up 0 bases and J gave up 2 bases, with 5 bases separating them. This CDR3 spans 14 amino acids. Germline CDR1 SGHRS, CDR2 YFSETQ. The CDR3 protein is CASSLGSTNEKLFF. The CDR3 DNA follows: TGCGCCAGCAGCTTGGGTTCGACTAATGAAAAACTGTTTTTT. Drawing the rest from reference TRBV5-1 and TRBJ1-4, the complete variable domain is KAGVTQTPRYLIKTRGQQVTLSCSPISGHRSVSWYQQTPGQGLQFLFEYFSETQRNKGNFPGRFSGRQFSNSRSEMNVSTLELGDSALYLCASSLGSTNEKLFFGSGTQLSVL.

Only one count was recorded for this clone. This chain joins TRBV27 and TRBJ2-1, with TRBD2 matching 9 bases. Trimming took 4 bases from V and 5 from J; bases not matched to a gene: 6. Looked up from germline, CDR1 is MNHEY and CDR2 is SMNVEV (reference sequence). This CDR3 is built from 15 residues. This CDR3 reads CASSSGGRVNNEQFF. The CDR3 nucleotides are TGTGCCAGCAGTTCGGGCGGGAGGGTAAACAATGAGCAGTTCTTC.

V gene TRBV18 combines with J gene TRBJ2-1; D uncertain. Germline CDR1 KGHSH, CDR2 LQKENI. Trimming stripped 4 bases from V and 7 bases from J, with 14 bases between. CDR3 length: 14 residues. The CDR3 loop reads CASSLTAYGNEQFF. The CDR3 DNA reads TGTGCCAGCTCACTGACCGCGTACGGGAATGAGCAGTTCTTC. Full variable domain (rest looked up from reference TRBV18 and TRBJ2-1): NAGVMQNPRHLVRRRGQEARLRCSPMKGHSHVYWYRQLPEEGLKFMVYLQKENIIDESGMPKERFSAEFPKEGPSILRIQQVVRGDSAAYFCASSLTAYGNEQFFGPGTRLTVL.

CDR3 nucleotides: TGTGCCAGCAGTTTATTGGTCAGGGGCTACGAGCAGTACTTC. Protein: CASSLLVRGYEQYF. The chain is built from TRBV27 and TRBJ2-7; D is possibly TRBD1 (6 bases). Trimming shortened V by 1 base and J by 3 bases, and 10 bases separated the two germline ends. Germline lookup yields CDR1 MNHEY and CDR2 SMNVEV (reference sequence). CDR3 length equals 14 residues.

V is TRBV5-1 and J is TRBJ1-1, with TRBD1 matching 9 bases. The J segment lost 5 bases and the V segment lost 0 bases, leaving 5 bases of the junction unmatched. The CDR3 runs to 15 residues. Germline CDR1 and CDR2: SGHRS and YFSETQ. The CDR3 region is CASSLVMGQGTEAFF. DNA for the CDR3: TGCGCCAGCAGCTTGGTAATGGGACAGGGTACTGAAGCTTTCTTT. The full variable domain, completed using reference TRBV5-1 and TRBJ1-1, is KAGVTQTPRYLIKTRGQQVTLSCSPISGHRSVSWYQQTPGQGLQFLFEYFSETQRNKGNFPGRFSGRQFSNSRSEMNVSTLELGDSALYLCASSLVMGQGTEAFFGQGTRLTVV.

J is TRBJ2-7 and V is TRBV28; TRBD2 matches 11 bases. Germline lookup yields CDR1 MDHEN and CDR2 SYDVKM. The CDR3 has 16 amino acids. V lost 6 bases to trimming and J lost 1 base; unmatched junction nucleotides: 8. As DNA, the CDR3 is TGTGCCAGCAGAGACATAGCGGGAGGGCCTTCCTACGAGCAGTACTTC. It encodes CASRDIAGGPSYEQYF.

The chain joins TRBV9 to TRBJ2-5; 10 bases are a match to TRBD2. The germline V gene encodes CDR1 SGDLS and CDR2 YYNGEE. Trimming at V came to 0 bases and at J to 9 bases, leaving 8 bases not matched to a gene. The CDR3 covers 15 residues. The CDR3 DNA sequence: TGTGCCAGCAGCGTAGCTGCCCTAGCGGGAGTAGCCCAGTACTTC. This codes for CASSVAALAGVAQYF. Variable domain in full (rest from reference TRBV9 and TRBJ2-5): DSGVTQTPKHLITATGQRVTLRCSPRSGDLSVYWYQQSLDQGLQFLIQYYNGEERAKGNILERFSAQQFPDLHSELNLSSLELGDSALYFCASSVAALAGVAQYFGPGTRLLVL.

This clone has just one count. This chain links TRBV5-1 with TRBJ1-4, with 8 bases identical to TRBD1. J gave up 5 bases and V 1 base, and 1 base lay outside the gene matches. Looked up from germline, CDR1 is SGHRS and CDR2 is YFSETQ. The CDR3 length is 14 residues. The chain's CDR3 is CASSLSGGNEKLFF. CDR3 bases: TGCGCCAGCAGCTTGTCAGGGGGCAATGAAAAACTGTTTTTT.

J is TRBJ1-6 and V is TRBV3-1 (or the pseudogene TRBV3-2); 7 positions agree with TRBD1. V lost 5 bases to trimming and J lost 7 bases; unmatched junction nucleotides: 8. The CDR3 loop spans 15 amino acids. The germline gives CDR1 LGHDT, CDR2 YNNKEL (reference sequence). CDR3 amino acids: CASSDQDRLNSPLHF. The DNA for the CDR3 is TGTGCCAGCAGCGACCAGGACAGGTTAAATTCACCCCTCCACTTT.

The genes are TRBV7-2 and TRBJ2-5; 7 positions agree with TRBD2. CDR3 length: 16 residues. V shed 7 bases, J shed 4 bases, and the junction held 15 bases outside the gene matches. Germline CDR1 and CDR2: SGHTA and FQGNSA. In nucleotides, the CDR3 is TGTGCCAGCATCATCGGACCTAGCGGACGCCCAGAGACCCAGTACTTC. Its protein product is CASIIGPSGRPETQYF.

CDR3 sequence reads: CASSESLTVYEQYF. CDR3 sequence (DNA): TGTGCCAGCAGTGAAAGCTTGACAGTCTACGAGCAGTACTTC. V and J are TRBV6-1 and TRBJ2-7, with TRBD1 as a possible D gene (5 bases). Germline CDR1 and CDR2: MNHNS and SASEGT. With 2 bases removed from V and 3 bases from J, the gap between germline ends came to 11 bases. This CDR3 is built from 14 residues.

The rearrangement uses TRBV18 and TRBJ2-2, with a weak D call TRBD1 (5 bases). Trimming cost V 1 base and J 5 bases, with 8 bases left between them. This CDR3 is 14 amino acids long. Germline V gene lookup returns CDR1 KGHSH and CDR2 LQKENI. The CDR3 bases are TGTGCCAGCTCACCACTCCAGGGTACCGGGGAGCTGTTTTTT. Translating gives CASSPLQGTGELFF.

The rearrangement uses TRBV6-4 and TRBJ2-3; 7 positions match TRBD2. V shed 2 bases, J shed 1 base, and the junction held 6 bases outside the gene matches. The CDR3 consists of 16 residues. The germline CDR1 and CDR2 sequences are MRHNA and SNTAGT. The CDR3 sequence: CASSDLRSGGTDTQYF. DNA of the CDR3: TGTGCCAGCAGTGACCTTAGGAGCGGGGGCACAGATACGCAGTATTTT.

This clone was detected only once. The J gene is TRBJ1-2, the V gene TRBV7-9, with D tentatively TRBD1 (6 bases). V lost 6 bases, J lost 3 bases, and 14 bases lay in between. Germline V CDR1 and CDR2: SEHNR, FQNEAQ (reference sequence). The CDR3 loop spans 14 amino acids. CDR3 loop: CASSEGDIDYGYTF. In DNA, the CDR3 is TGTGCCAGCAGTGAAGGGGACATTGACTATGGCTACACCTTC. Variable domain in full (rest from reference TRBV7-9 and TRBJ1-2): DTGVSQNPRHKITKRGQNVTFRCDPISEHNRLYWYRQTLGQGPEFLTYFQNEAQLEKSRLLSDRFSAERPKGSFSTLEIQRTEQGDSAMYLCASSEGDIDYGYTFGSGTRLTVV.

This chain joins TRBV15 and TRBJ2-1; D possibly corresponds to TRBD1 (6 bases). Germline CDR1 LNHNV, CDR2 YYDKDF (reference sequence). The length of the CDR3 is 17 residues. V gave up 3 bases and J gave up 10 bases, with 25 bases separating them. The CDR3 spells CATSSRAPGTTLIEQFF. DNA of the CDR3: TGTGCCACCAGCAGCCGCGCCCCCGGGACAACTCTAATAGAGCAGTTCTTC. Drawing the rest from reference TRBV15 and TRBJ2-1, the complete variable domain is DAMVIQNPRYQVTQFGKPVTLSCSQTLNHNVMYWYQQKSSQAPKLLFHYYDKDFNNEADTPDNFQSRRPNTSFCFLDIRSPGLGDTAMYLCATSSRAPGTTLIEQFFGPGTRLTVL.

V and J are TRBV13 and TRBJ1-6; maybe TRBD1 (5 bases). Trimming shortened V by 5 bases and J by 10 bases, and 15 bases separated the two germline ends. From germline, CDR1 is PRHDT and CDR2 FYEKMQ (reference sequence). The CDR3 extends over 14 amino acids. CDR3 DNA: TGTGCCAGCAGCCAATCAGGGCAGGTCTCACCCCTCCACTTT. It yields the protein CASSQSGQVSPLHF.

This clone was counted once. The chain recombines TRBV6-5 with TRBJ2-7, with D perhaps matching TRBD1 (5 bases). There are 11 residues in the CDR3. From germline, CDR1 is MNHEY and CDR2 SVGAGI. V was shortened by 8 bases and J by 2 bases, with 7 bases between the two germline ends. The CDR3 DNA reads as TGTGCCAGCGGACAAGCCTACGAGCAGTACTTC. Translation gives CASGQAYEQYF.

This clone was seen only once. The chain combines TRBV5-4 with TRBJ2-5, with D perhaps matching TRBD1 (6 bases). The CDR3 loop spans 13 amino acids. The V end lost 2 bases, the J end lost 5 bases, and 10 bases lay between the germline ends. The germline gives CDR1 SGHNT, CDR2 YYREEE (reference sequence). CDR3 amino acids: CASSLQGGETQYF. The CDR3 coding sequence is TGTGCCAGCAGCTTACAGGGTGGGGAGACCCAGTACTTC.

Written as DNA, the CDR3 is TGTGCCAGCAGCTTAACGTTCCCAGGGCTTAGTGAAGCTTTCTTT. Its translation: CASSLTFPGLSEAFF. The chain links TRBV7-3 to TRBJ1-1, with D perhaps matching TRBD1 (5 bases). Germline loops: CDR1 SGHTA, CDR2 FQGTGA. V was shortened by 0 bases and J by 7 bases, with 15 bases between the two germline ends. The length of the CDR3 is 15 residues.

This clone was detected once. The rearrangement uses TRBV7-2 and TRBJ2-7; TRBD2 aligns across 12 bases. Trimming removed 5 bases from V and 7 bases from J; junction bases left unmatched: 3. The V gene's germline CDR1 is SGHTA and CDR2 FQGNSA. CDR3 size: 13 residues. CDR3 nucleotides: TGTGCCAGCAGCCGGGGACTAGCGGGTGAGCAGTACTTC. As protein: CASSRGLAGEQYF.

The rearrangement uses TRBV19 and TRBJ2-4; TRBD2 might be the D (5 bases). V lost 4 bases and J lost 2, with 15 bases in between. This CDR3 has 16 residues. Per germline, CDR1 LNHDA and CDR2 SQIVND (reference sequence). In DNA, the CDR3 is TGTGCCAGTAGTAGGACGAGGGCCGGGTCCAAAAACATTCAGTACTTC. Residues: CASSRTRAGSKNIQYF.

The V gene is TRBV29-1, the J gene TRBJ2-3, with 12 bases fitting TRBD2. The germline CDR1 and CDR2 sequences are SQVTM and ANQGSEA. The J segment lost 3 bases and the V segment lost 4 bases, leaving 11 bases of the junction unmatched. The CDR3 covers 17 residues. The DNA for the CDR3 is TGCAGCGTTGCGGCTAGCGGGAGGGCCGGGAGGACAGATACGCAGTATTTT. This translates into CSVAASGRAGRTDTQYF.

V usage is TRBV11-3 and J usage is TRBJ2-1; 9 positions match TRBD1. Germline V gene data show CDR1 as SGHNT and CDR2 as YENEEA. This CDR3 contains 15 residues. Trimming cost V 1 base and J 7 bases; bases outside gene matches: 5. CDR3 in amino acids: CASSLVTGGRNEQFF. As DNA, the CDR3 is TGTGCCAGCAGCTTAGTGACAGGGGGTAGGAATGAGCAGTTCTTC.

This clone has only a few counts. The chain has TRBV6-2 or TRBV6-3 and TRBJ2-7; TRBD1 might be the D (6 bases). This CDR3 contains 12 residues. The germline CDR1 and CDR2 sequences are MNHEY and SVGEGT. Trimming shortened V by 6 bases and J by 3 bases, and 9 bases separated the two germline ends. The CDR3 DNA reads TGTGCCAGCAGCGAACAGGGCTACGAGCAGTACTTC. Protein sequence: CASSEQGYEQYF.

The genes are TRBV12-1 and TRBJ2-1; the table's D call, TRBD2, was not checked against the DNA. TRBV12-1 is a documented pseudogene. The CDR3 runs to 16 residues. In nucleotides, the CDR3 is TGTGCCAGCAGCTTTGTCGGCGGGAGGGCCCGTAATGAGCAGTTCTTC. Protein product: CASSFVGGRARNEQFF.

This rearrangement joins TRBV28 to TRBJ1-1; no reliable D call. CDR1 and CDR2 (germline): MDHEN, SYDVKM. The CDR3 covers 15 residues. Trimming left V 4 bases short and J 0 bases short, with 12 bases between. The CDR3 nucleotides are TGTGCCAGCAGTTCTAATTCTATAGTGAACACTGAAGCTTTCTTT. Translated, it gives CASSSNSIVNTEAFF.

The chain carries TRBV18 and TRBJ2-5; 12 nucleotides agree with TRBD2. The V segment lost 3 bases and the J segment 5 bases; nucleotides outside the gene matches: 10. Germline CDR1 reads KGHSH; CDR2 reads LQKENI. The CDR3 has 17 amino acids. The CDR3 DNA is TGTGCCAGCTCACCCCGGCTGCGACTAGCGGGGGAGGAGACCCAGTACTTC. It codes for CASSPRLRLAGEETQYF.